This T cell receptor beta chain was captured in a study of blood T cell repertoires in COVID-19 (dated by TCRdb to the early 2020s). With respect to the entire study: Samples from collaborators originated in the United States, Italy and Spain and spanned both the acute and convalescent phases of COVID-19. Where available, HLA class I and class II types were taken from metadata supplied by the sample provider and were not determined by assay-based typing. Samples were obtained from the ongoing ImmuneRACE study (first 160 participants) and from over a thousand subjects provided by 6 global collaborators. A de-identified subject ID, COVID-19 status, age in years and sex were almost always included in the sample metadata. The material from the prospective study consisted of cDNA or gDNA derived from T cells, B-cell-depleted T cells, or PBMCs. Subjects who had been exposed to COVID-19, were actively infected with it, or had recovered from it provided the deeply sampled blood TCRbeta repertoires that made up the dataset. The repertoires were released in a freely available public database intended as a resource for research on the immune response to SARS-CoV-2. Overall study outcomes, separate from this receptor: How much clinical and demographic metadata was included differed by source and by participant, and the metadata was provided uncurated.

TCRbeta CDR3 regions were amplified from genomic DNA by means of the immunoSEQ Assay, a bias-controlled multiplex PCR. As for the authors' bioinformatics: Nucleated cell counts per sample were estimated from amplification of reference gene primers within the assay. To quantify the absolute abundance of each unique TCRbeta CDR3 rearrangement, sequence reads were collapsed and filtered. Productive Simpson clonality was computed per sample as the square root of Simpson's diversity index over productive rearrangements. As stored in TCRdb, this immuneACCESS dataset retains in-frame rearrangements with V and J assigned. A fraction of the clones does not appear; measured against another copy, unresolved V genes explain less than half of the discrepancy, and the remainder lacks a known reason. That table supplies the V and J calls and clone size; D and trimming were determined from the DNA. The sample table shows around 100,000 clones, and 80% to 85% are seen once. Roughly 6.2% of the sample comes from the top ten.

Trimmed from V: 0 bases; trimmed from J: 8 bases; junction bases lacking a gene match: 2. The CDR3 measures 14 amino acids from cysteine to phenylalanine. Only the CDR3 DNA is retained, 42 bases long and in frame from the first base. For CDR1 and CDR2, the germline V gene (reference sequence) lists SGHKS and YYEKEE. With respect to this clone: Its antigen is still unknown. Base quality data are lacking; no much larger clone is found one base away.

The collaborating institutions used their own protocols to collect whole blood in K2EDTA tubes. For TCRbeta analysis, collaborator samples were shipped as frozen whole blood, as isolated PBMCs, or as DNA extracted from either sample type. The specimen sequenced was peripheral blood. This sequence was found in a man in his sixties with acute or convalescent COVID-19. The rearrangement joined TRBV5-5 to TRBJ1-6; 7 central bases correspond to TRBD1. The CDR3 is CASSLGGQDSPLHF. The DNA reads as follows: TGTGCCAGCAGCTTGGGTGGACAGGATTCACCCCTCCACTTT.